This T cell receptor beta chain was recorded in a study of T cells of healthy individuals. Germline CDR1 is MGHRA and CDR2 is YSYEKL. The V gene end was trimmed by 2 bases and the J gene end by 3 bases; junction bases not matched to a gene: 9. The CDR3 totals 16 residues. TCRdb re-called the 5' RACE reads with MiXCR, one entry per CDR3 protein. The sample yields tens of thousands of distinct CDR3 sequences, 15% to 20% seen once. The sequence came from a human donor in good health. V is TRBV4-1 and J is TRBJ1-1; TRBD1 agrees at 7 bases. CDR3 nucleotide sequence: TGCGCCAGCAGCCAATCTCGGACAGGTCGGGACACTGAAGCTTTCTTT. Translating it yields CASSQSRTGRDTEAFF.